The 16 T cell receptor beta chains below were found in one sample sequenced in a study of blood T cell repertoires in COVID-19. Using immunoSEQ multiplex PCR, the repertoire was profiled, and TCRdb retains in-frame clones only, with some absent. The sample consists of some 120,000 clones, 86% of them appearing once. Sequencing input: peripheral blood. The receptors originated from a human donor in a cohort sampled during active COVID-19.

The chain couples TRBV3-1 (or the pseudogene TRBV3-2) to TRBJ2-3; D is unclear. CDR1 is LGHDT and CDR2 is YNNKEL in the germline V gene (reference sequence). Trimming shortened V by 5 bases and J by 6 bases, and 12 bases separated the two germline ends. The CDR3 has 13 residues. The CDR3 loop is CASSFTAADTQYF. CDR3 in DNA: TGTGCCAGCAGCTTCACTGCCGCGGATACGCAGTATTTT.

Only a few counts were recorded for this clone. The chain uses TRBV13 and TRBJ2-1; TRBD2 matches 9 bases. Unmatched junction bases numbered 14, after V lost 4 bases and J lost 1 base. Germline V gene lookup returns CDR1 PRHDT and CDR2 FYEKMQ (reference sequence). The CDR3 contains 19 residues. CDR3 bases: TGTGCCAGCAGCTCCCCGGCCCGACTAGCGGACAAATCCTACAATGAGCAGTTCTTC. Translating gives CASSSPARLADKSYNEQFF.

The chain has TRBV14 and TRBJ2-1; 7 positions match TRBD2. The CDR3 extends over 15 amino acids. Germline-derived CDR1 and CDR2 are SGHDN and FVKESK. The V segment lost 3 bases and the J segment 4 bases; nucleotides outside the gene matches: 6. The CDR3 region is CASSQTSRKYNEQFF. CDR3 DNA sequence: TGTGCCAGCAGCCAGACTAGCAGAAAGTACAATGAGCAGTTCTTC.

This rearrangement joins TRBV15 to TRBJ1-1; no clear D. This CDR3 has 13 amino acids. Per the germline V gene, CDR1 is LNHNV and CDR2 is YYDKDF (reference sequence). V was trimmed by 0 bases and J by 11 bases, leaving 13 bases between them. DNA of the CDR3: TGTGCCACCAGCAGAGAGCCTTGGGCAGGCGCTTTCTTT. Its protein is CATSREPWAGAFF. Drawing the rest from reference TRBV15 and TRBJ1-1, the complete variable domain is DAMVIQNPRYQVTQFGKPVTLSCSQTLNHNVMYWYQQKSSQAPKLLFHYYDKDFNNEADTPDNFQSRRPNTSFCFLDIRSPGLGDTAMYLCATSREPWAGAFFGQGTRLTVV.

The chain carries TRBV7-9 and TRBJ2-7; TRBD1 might be the D (5 bases). Trimming took 5 bases from V and 0 from J, leaving 17 bases between them. CDR1 is SEHNR, CDR2 FQNEAQ, per germline (reference sequence). The CDR3 is 16 amino acids. The CDR3 loop reads CASSQHDSYNSYEQYF. The CDR3 DNA follows: TGTGCCAGCAGCCAGCATGACAGCTACAACTCCTACGAGCAGTACTTC.

The rearrangement joins TRBV28 to TRBJ2-7, with D tentatively TRBD2 (5 bases). The CDR3 length is 15 residues. The germline V gene has CDR1 MDHEN and CDR2 SYDVKM. Trimming removed 1 base at V and 3 bases at J, with 13 bases between. In nucleotides, the CDR3 is TGTGCCAGCAGTTTATCCCCGCGGGCGGGCTACGAGCAGTACTTC. It yields the protein CASSLSPRAGYEQYF.

The chain links TRBV6-5 to TRBJ1-1; D ambiguous. V was cut by 5 bases and J by 10 bases, with 17 bases left in between. CDR3 length equals 13 residues. Per the germline V gene, CDR1 is MNHEY and CDR2 is SVGAGI. CDR3 residues: CASSPEGPEGAFF. In DNA form, the CDR3 reads TGTGCCAGCAGTCCCGAGGGCCCCGAGGGAGCTTTCTTT.

This clone was recorded once. V is TRBV6-5 and J is TRBJ2-5; tentative D call: TRBD1 (5 bases). Deletions cut 5 bases from V and 1 base from J, with 14 bases between. The CDR3 is 15 amino acids. The germline V gene has CDR1 MNHEY and CDR2 SVGAGI. The CDR3 sequence: CASSNLKGPQETQYF. The CDR3 DNA reads as TGTGCCAGCAGTAACTTAAAGGGGCCCCAAGAGACCCAGTACTTC.

The chain recombines TRBV5-1 with TRBJ2-1, with a weak D call TRBD1 (5 bases). Germline-derived CDR1 and CDR2 are SGHRS and YFSETQ. The CDR3 runs 17 residues. V was cut by 0 bases and J by 0 bases, with 13 bases left in between. CDR3 region: CASSLVGPTSSYNEQFF. DNA of the CDR3: TGCGCCAGCAGCTTGGTGGGGCCCACGAGCTCCTACAATGAGCAGTTCTTC.

The chain links TRBV3-1 (or the pseudogene TRBV3-2) to TRBJ2-7; 10 nucleotides line up with TRBD2. CDR3 length: 17 residues. Trimming cost V 5 bases and J 2 bases; bases outside gene matches: 12. Germline V gives CDR1 LGHDT, CDR2 YNNKEL (reference sequence). The DNA for the CDR3 is TGTGCCAGCAGCGCCCACATCCTAGCGGGGGCCACCTACGAGCAGTACTTC. Translation gives CASSAHILAGATYEQYF.

The chain recombines TRBV30 with TRBJ2-7; TRBD2 matches 10 bases. With V trimmed by 2 bases and J by 2 bases, 12 bases remained unmatched. Germline CDR1 and CDR2: GTSNPN and SVGIG (reference sequence). This CDR3 is built from 17 residues. CDR3 in amino acids: CAWSFPPRLAGTYEQYF. CDR3 in DNA: TGTGCCTGGAGTTTTCCCCCCCGACTAGCGGGCACCTACGAGCAGTACTTC.

The rearrangement joins TRBV7-6 to TRBJ2-3; tentatively, D is TRBD1 (5 bases). CDR3 length: 15 residues. V was pared by 2 bases and J by 1 base, with 10 bases between. The germline CDR1 and CDR2 sequences are SGHVS and FNYEAQ. The CDR3 DNA reads TGTGCCAGCAGCTTATCGGCAGGGCGCACAGATACGCAGTATTTT. Its protein product is CASSLSAGRTDTQYF.

This rearrangement joins TRBV6-1 to TRBJ2-2; TRBD1 matches at 7 bases. The CDR3 length is 17 residues. The junction had 11 bases not matched to a gene; V was cut back by 2 bases and J by 5 bases. The germline CDR1 and CDR2 sequences are MNHNS and SASEGT. The CDR3 DNA reads as TGTGCCAGCAGTGAAAGGTTTAGGGCAGGGGGTACCGGGGAGCTGTTTTTT. Translated, it gives CASSERFRAGGTGELFF.

This clone has only one observation. V and J are TRBV11-2 and TRBJ2-3; D unclear. V shed 5 bases and J shed 3 bases, with 18 bases lying between them. This CDR3 region has 16 residues. Per germline, CDR1 SGHAT and CDR2 FQNNGV. The CDR3 nucleotides are TGTGCCAGCAGCACCCATCGCCTAGGTGGTACAGATACGCAGTATTTT. This codes for CASSTHRLGGTDTQYF.

The rearrangement links TRBV12-5 to TRBJ2-7; maybe TRBD2 (5 bases). With 2 bases removed from V and 5 bases from J, the gap between germline ends came to 19 bases. Looked up from germline, CDR1 is LGHNT and CDR2 is FRNRAP. The CDR3 sequence is 16 residues long. As DNA, the CDR3 is TGTGCTAGTGGTTTGCGGTCGGGGTCAGCGTCCCACGAGCAGTACTTC. This sequence encodes CASGLRSGSASHEQYF.

V gene TRBV5-1 combines with J gene TRBJ2-3; 7 bases line up with TRBD1. The germline CDR1 and CDR2 sequences are SGHRS and YFSETQ. The CDR3 length is 15 residues. J was trimmed by 4 bases and V by 3 bases; bases with no gene match: 8. For the CDR3, the DNA is TGCGCCAGCAGCTCCGAGACAGGGCAGGCAGATACGCAGTATTTT. It codes for CASSSETGQADTQYF.